This T cell receptor (beta chain) is drawn from a study of blood T cell repertoires in COVID-19. Study information: PBMCs, B-cell-depleted T cells, or T cells were the source of the cDNA or gDNA that made up the material.

CDR3 length: 14 residues. Followed longitudinally, the Seattle patients had been enrolled during active infection. In the study's own analysis: By means of reference gene primer amplification, nucleated cell counts were estimated. TCRdb's copy holds only in-frame clones and misses some; the assay was immunoSEQ multiplex PCR. V and J calls plus clone size are reproduced from that table; the DNA served to infer D and trimming. The table lists 85,000 to 120,000 clones, roughly 90% of them singletons. Sequences were obtained from peripheral blood. The chain couples TRBV21-1 to TRBJ1-5; the D segment call TRBD1 is taken from the table without a DNA check. TRBV21-1 is a documented pseudogene. The clonotype was recovered from a woman between 45 and 60 years old with COVID-19, enrolled during active disease. The CDR3 DNA reads as TGTGCCAGCAGCATAGGACAGGGCGGTCAGCCCCAGCATTTT. This codes for CASSIGQGGQPQHF.